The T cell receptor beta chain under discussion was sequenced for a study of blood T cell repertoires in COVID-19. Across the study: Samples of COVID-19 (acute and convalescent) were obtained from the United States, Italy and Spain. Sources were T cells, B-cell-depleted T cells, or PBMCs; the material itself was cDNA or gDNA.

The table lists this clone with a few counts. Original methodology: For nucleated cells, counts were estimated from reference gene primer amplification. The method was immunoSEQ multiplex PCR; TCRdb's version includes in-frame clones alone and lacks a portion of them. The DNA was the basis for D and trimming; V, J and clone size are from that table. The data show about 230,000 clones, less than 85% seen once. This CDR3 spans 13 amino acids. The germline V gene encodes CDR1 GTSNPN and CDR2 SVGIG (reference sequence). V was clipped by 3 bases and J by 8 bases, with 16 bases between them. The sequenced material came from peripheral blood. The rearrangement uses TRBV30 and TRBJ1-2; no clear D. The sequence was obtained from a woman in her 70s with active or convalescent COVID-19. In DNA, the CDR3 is TGTGCCTGGAGCCACTCCGGGGTGAGGGGCTACACCTTC. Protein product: CAWSHSGVRGYTF. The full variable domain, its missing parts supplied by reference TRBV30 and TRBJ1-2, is SQTIHQWPATLVQPVGSPLSLECTVEGTSNPNLYWYRQAAGRGLQLLFYSVGIGQISSEVPQNLSASRPQDRQFILSSKKLLLSDSGFYLCAWSHSGVRGYTFGSGTRLTVV.